The 18 T cell receptor beta chains listed next were all sequenced from one sample in a study of T cell clonotyping in hematopoietic cell transplantation. Sequenced by immunoSEQ multiplex PCR; TCRdb stores in-frame clones only, minus some. This sample has just over 8,500 clones, with 85% found just once. The source material was PBMCs, sampled 180 days after allogeneic stem cell transplant. These receptors came from a female patient in her 30s who had an allogeneic stem cell transplant, so the T cells may come from the graft donor. Some clones in this sample may be carry-over from other donors' samples.

The chain couples TRBV10-3 to TRBJ2-7, with D possibly TRBD2 on 7 matching bases. CDR3 length equals 14 residues. Germline lookup yields CDR1 ENHRY and CDR2 SYGVKD. V was trimmed by 0 bases and J by 6 bases, leaving 12 bases between them. CDR3 loop: CAISESGGPGEQYF. CDR3 in DNA: TGTGCCATCAGTGAGTCCGGGGGGCCGGGCGAGCAGTACTTC.

V is TRBV20-1 and J is TRBJ2-7, with D hard to call. V was cut by 3 bases and J by 2 bases, with 5 bases left in between. CDR1 is DFQATT, CDR2 SNEGSKA, per germline (reference sequence). The CDR3 runs 11 residues. The CDR3 reads CSARPAYEQYF. CDR3 nucleotide sequence: TGCAGTGCTAGGCCTGCCTACGAGCAGTACTTC.

DNA for the CDR3: TGTGCCAGCAGCTCCTGGGAGACCCAGTACTTC. Translated: CASSSWETQYF. This rearrangement joins TRBV11-1 to TRBJ2-5; D uncertain. CDR1 and CDR2 from the germline V gene are SGHAT and FQDESV (reference sequence). The CDR3 is made up of 11 amino acids. Trimming removed 4 bases from V and 5 bases from J, with 5 bases in between.

CDR3 sequence: CSADRQETQYF. The CDR3 DNA reads TGCAGTGCTGATAGACAAGAGACCCAGTACTTC. This chain joins TRBV20-1 and TRBJ2-5; D is undetermined. Trimming stripped 5 bases from V and 2 bases from J, with 6 bases between. CDR3 length equals 11 residues. Germline V CDR1 and CDR2: DFQATT, SNEGSKA (reference sequence).

The chain employs TRBV6-5 and TRBJ1-5; no clear D gene. This CDR3 region has 15 residues. V was pared by 6 bases and J by 0 bases, with 12 bases between. Germline-derived CDR1 and CDR2 are MNHEY and SVGAGI. The CDR3 sequence is CASRRGSDSNQPQHF. For the CDR3, the DNA is TGTGCCAGCAGGCGGGGTTCCGATAGCAATCAGCCCCAGCATTTT.

V gene TRBV7-2 combines with J gene TRBJ2-2; D is possibly TRBD1 (6 bases). CDR1 is SGHTA and CDR2 is FQGNSA in the germline V gene. The V end lost 5 bases, the J end lost 6 bases, and 16 bases lay between the germline ends. The CDR3 has 15 residues. The CDR3 region has the DNA TGTGCCAGCAGCCCGGGGACAATTCTTGCCGGGGAGCTGTTTTTT. As protein: CASSPGTILAGELFF. Using reference TRBV7-2 and TRBJ2-2 for the parts outside the CDR3, the full variable domain is GAGVSQSPSNKVTEKGKDVELRCDPISGHTALYWYRQSLGQGLEFLIYFQGNSAPDKSGLPSDRFSAERTGGSVSTLTIQRTQQEDSAVYLCASSPGTILAGELFFGEGSRLTVL.

The rearrangement links TRBV9 to TRBJ1-2; TRBD1 aligns across 7 bases. CDR1 and CDR2 (germline): SGDLS, YYNGEE. This CDR3 contains 15 residues. Unmatched junction bases numbered 9, after V lost 3 bases and J lost 4 bases. CDR3 protein: CASSGWTGQPYGYTF. The CDR3 region has the DNA TGTGCCAGCAGCGGATGGACAGGTCAACCCTATGGCTACACCTTC.

The chain uses TRBV20-1 and TRBJ2-7; TRBD1 matches at 7 bases. V trimming: 5 bases; J trimming: 3 bases; junction bases outside the gene matches: 1. CDR3 length: 11 amino acids. Germline V gives CDR1 DFQATT, CDR2 SNEGSKA (reference sequence). CDR3 bases: TGCAGTGCTCGGGACAGCTACGAGCAGTACTTC. Translating it yields CSARDSYEQYF.

V and J are TRBV2 and TRBJ1-3; D gene unclear. V was pared by 4 bases and J by 4 bases, with 8 bases between. The length of the CDR3 is 13 residues. The germline gives CDR1 SNHLY, CDR2 FYNNEI. CDR3 sequence (DNA): TGTGCCAGCAGTGTGAAAGAGGGAAACACCATATATTTT. It codes for CASSVKEGNTIYF.

CDR3 protein: CASSHLRTGGPEQYF. CDR3 DNA sequence: TGCGCCAGCAGCCACCTCCGGACAGGGGGCCCCGAGCAGTACTTC. J is TRBJ2-7 and V is TRBV4-1, with 11 bases lining up with TRBD1. The CDR3 consists of 15 residues. From germline, CDR1 is MGHRA and CDR2 YSYEKL. The J segment lost 6 bases and the V segment lost 3 bases, leaving 7 bases of the junction unmatched.

This rearrangement joins TRBV6-6 to TRBJ2-7, with D maybe TRBD2 (5 bases). V dropped 6 bases and J dropped 6 bases, with 9 bases sitting between them. Germline-derived CDR1 and CDR2 are MNHNY and SVGAGI (reference sequence). The length of the CDR3 is 11 residues. CDR3: CASRDGVEQYF. CDR3 DNA: TGTGCCAGCAGGGACGGGGTCGAGCAGTACTTC.

V usage is TRBV7-9 and J usage is TRBJ2-2; D is tentatively TRBD1 or TRBD2 (5 bases each). CDR1 is SEHNR and CDR2 is FQNEAQ in the germline V gene (reference sequence). V was cut by 4 bases and J by 4 bases, with 10 bases left in between. The CDR3 sequence is 14 residues long. CDR3 nucleotides: TGTGCCAGCAGCTCCATTGGGACCACCGGGGAGCTGTTTTTT. Its translation is CASSSIGTTGELFF.

The V call is TRBV11-3, the J call TRBJ2-5, with a possible D match to TRBD2 (7 bases). CDR1 SGHNT and CDR2 YENEEA come from the germline V gene. V was shortened by 5 bases and J by 1 base, with 20 bases between the two germline ends. This CDR3 has 17 amino acids. DNA for the CDR3: TGTGCCAGCAGCCTACGACTGACGCGGGGGCCCCAAGAGACCCAGTACTTC. The encoded protein is CASSLRLTRGPQETQYF.

J is TRBJ1-1 and V is TRBV12-5; D is unclear. Trimming removed 0 bases at V and 6 bases at J, with 11 bases between. Germline-derived CDR1 and CDR2 are LGHNT and FRNRAP. CDR3 length equals 14 residues. CDR3 DNA sequence: TGTGCTAGTGGTTTGGTAGGTTCCTCCCCTGAAGCTTTCTTT. This encodes CASGLVGSSPEAFF. Looking up the rest from reference TRBV12-5 and TRBJ1-1 gives the full variable domain: DARVTQTPRHKVTEMGQEVTMRCQPILGHNTVFWYRQTMMQGLELLAYFRNRAPLDDSGMPKDRFSAEMPDATLATLKIQPSEPRDSAVYFCASGLVGSSPEAFFGQGTRLTVV.

The CDR3 is CAWSVRGDEQYF. The DNA for the CDR3 is TGTGCCTGGAGTGTAAGAGGGGACGAGCAGTACTTC. The rearrangement links TRBV30 to TRBJ2-7; the D gene could be TRBD1 or TRBD2 (5 bases each). Germline CDR1 GTSNPN, CDR2 SVGIG (reference sequence). V was trimmed by 0 bases and J by 5 bases, leaving 8 bases between them. The CDR3 sequence is 12 residues long.

The rearrangement links TRBV7-2 to TRBJ1-3; no clear D. Germline V lookup: CDR1 SGHTA, CDR2 FQGNSA. The CDR3 is 14 amino acids. V was shortened by 2 bases and J by 2 bases, with 7 bases between the two germline ends. The CDR3 loop reads CASSLTVAGNTIYF. The CDR3 region has the DNA TGTGCCAGCAGCTTAACCGTGGCTGGAAACACCATATATTTT.

This clone is a singleton in its sample. This chain uses TRBV5-8 with TRBJ1-1; D is ambiguous. Germline V gene lookup returns CDR1 SGHTS and CDR2 YDEGEE. The CDR3 is 9 amino acids. V lost 0 bases, J lost 10 bases, and 1 base lay in between. CDR3 region: CASSLGAFF. CDR3 sequence (DNA): TGTGCCAGCAGCTTGGGAGCTTTCTTT.

This clone occurred once. This chain connects TRBV30 to TRBJ1-2; no firm D call. This CDR3 spans 15 amino acids. Trimming stripped 3 bases from V and 6 bases from J, with 20 bases between. From germline, CDR1 is GTSNPN and CDR2 SVGIG (reference sequence). CDR3 in amino acids: CAWRSWQAQRDGYTF. In DNA form, the CDR3 reads TGTGCCTGGAGGTCCTGGCAGGCCCAGAGGGATGGCTACACCTTC. The whole variable domain, filled in from reference TRBV30 and TRBJ1-2, reads SQTIHQWPATLVQPVGSPLSLECTVEGTSNPNLYWYRQAAGRGLQLLFYSVGIGQISSEVPQNLSASRPQDRQFILSSKKLLLSDSGFYLCAWRSWQAQRDGYTFGSGTRLTVV.